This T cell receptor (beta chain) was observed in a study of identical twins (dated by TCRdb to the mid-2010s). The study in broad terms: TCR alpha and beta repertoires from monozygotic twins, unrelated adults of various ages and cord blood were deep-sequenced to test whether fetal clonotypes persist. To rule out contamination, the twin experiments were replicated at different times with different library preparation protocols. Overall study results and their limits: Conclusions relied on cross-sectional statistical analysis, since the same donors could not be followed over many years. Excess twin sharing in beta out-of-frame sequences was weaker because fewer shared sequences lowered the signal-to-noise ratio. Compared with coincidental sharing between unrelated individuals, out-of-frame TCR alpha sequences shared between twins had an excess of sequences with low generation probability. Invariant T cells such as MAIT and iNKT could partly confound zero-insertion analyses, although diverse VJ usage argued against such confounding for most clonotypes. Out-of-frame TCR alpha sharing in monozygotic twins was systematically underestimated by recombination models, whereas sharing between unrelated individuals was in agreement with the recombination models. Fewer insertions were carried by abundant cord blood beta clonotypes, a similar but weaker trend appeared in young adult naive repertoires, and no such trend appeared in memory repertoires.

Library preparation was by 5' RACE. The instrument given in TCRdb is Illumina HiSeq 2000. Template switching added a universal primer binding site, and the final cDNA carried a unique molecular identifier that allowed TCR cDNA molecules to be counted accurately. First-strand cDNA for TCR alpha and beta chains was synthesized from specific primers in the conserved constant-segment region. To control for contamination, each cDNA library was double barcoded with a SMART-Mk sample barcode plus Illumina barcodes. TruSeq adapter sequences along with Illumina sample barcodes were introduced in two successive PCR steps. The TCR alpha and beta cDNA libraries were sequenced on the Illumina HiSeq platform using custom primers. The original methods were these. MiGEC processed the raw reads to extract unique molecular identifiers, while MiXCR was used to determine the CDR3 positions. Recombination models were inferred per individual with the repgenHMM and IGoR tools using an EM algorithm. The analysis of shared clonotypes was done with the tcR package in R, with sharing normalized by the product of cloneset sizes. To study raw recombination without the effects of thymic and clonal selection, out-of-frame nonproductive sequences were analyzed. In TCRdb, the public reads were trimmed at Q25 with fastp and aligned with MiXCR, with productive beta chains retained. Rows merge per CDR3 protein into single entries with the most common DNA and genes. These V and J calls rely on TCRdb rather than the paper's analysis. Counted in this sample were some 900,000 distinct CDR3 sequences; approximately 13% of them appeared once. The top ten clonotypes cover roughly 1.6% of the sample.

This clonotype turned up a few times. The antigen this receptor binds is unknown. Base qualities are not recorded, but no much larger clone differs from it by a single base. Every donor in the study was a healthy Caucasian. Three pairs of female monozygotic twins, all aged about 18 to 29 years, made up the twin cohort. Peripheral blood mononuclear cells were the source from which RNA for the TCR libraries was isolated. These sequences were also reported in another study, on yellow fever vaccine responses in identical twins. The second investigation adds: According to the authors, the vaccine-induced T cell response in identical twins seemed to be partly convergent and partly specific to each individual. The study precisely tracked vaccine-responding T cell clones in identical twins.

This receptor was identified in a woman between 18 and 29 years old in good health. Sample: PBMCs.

CDR3 loop: CASTPSPGLAGGSYNEQFF. Here is the DNA: TGTGCCAGCACCCCCAGTCCGGGACTAGCGGGAGGGTCCTACAATGAGCAGTTCTTC. The rearrangement joined TRBV28 to TRBJ2-1; 16 middle bases align to TRBD2. The CDR3 runs 19 amino acids, cysteine and phenylalanine included. The sequence is cut down to CDR3 DNA, 57 bases in frame from base 1. From V the trimming removes 7 bases and from J it removes 1 base, while the gene matches leave 10 bases of the junction unaccounted for. Taken from the germline V gene, the CDR1 and CDR2 loops are MDHEN and SYDVKM.